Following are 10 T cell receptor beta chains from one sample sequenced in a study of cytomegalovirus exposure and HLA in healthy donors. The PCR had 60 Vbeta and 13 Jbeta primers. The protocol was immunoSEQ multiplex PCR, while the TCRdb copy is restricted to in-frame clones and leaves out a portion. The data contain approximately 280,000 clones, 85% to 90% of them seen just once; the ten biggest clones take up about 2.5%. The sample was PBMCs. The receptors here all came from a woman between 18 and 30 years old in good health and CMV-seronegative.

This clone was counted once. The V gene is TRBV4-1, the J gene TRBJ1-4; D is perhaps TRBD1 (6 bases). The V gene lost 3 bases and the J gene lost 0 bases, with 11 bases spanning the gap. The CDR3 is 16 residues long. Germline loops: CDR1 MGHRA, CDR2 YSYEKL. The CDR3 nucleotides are TGCGCCAGCAGCCAGGCGACAGGATCAACTAATGAAAAACTGTTTTTT. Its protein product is CASSQATGSTNEKLFF.

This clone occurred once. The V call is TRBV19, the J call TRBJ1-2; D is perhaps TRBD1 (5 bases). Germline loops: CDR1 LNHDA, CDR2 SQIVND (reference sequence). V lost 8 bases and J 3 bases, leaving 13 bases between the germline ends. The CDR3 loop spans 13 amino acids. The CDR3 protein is CASGNSRDYGYTF. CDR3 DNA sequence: TGTGCCAGTGGGAATTCCAGGGACTATGGCTACACCTTC.

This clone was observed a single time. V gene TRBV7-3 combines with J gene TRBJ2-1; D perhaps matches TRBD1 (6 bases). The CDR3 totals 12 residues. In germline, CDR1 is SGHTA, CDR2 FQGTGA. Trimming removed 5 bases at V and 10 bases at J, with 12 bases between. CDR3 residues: CASSRPDREQFF. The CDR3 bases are TGTGCCAGCAGCCGCCCCGACAGGGAGCAGTTCTTC. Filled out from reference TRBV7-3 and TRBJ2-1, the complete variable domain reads GAGVSQTPSNKVTEKGKYVELRCDPISGHTALYWYRQSLGQGPEFLIYFQGTGAADDSGLPNDRFFAVRPEGSVSTLKIQRTERGDSAVYLCASSRPDREQFFGPGTRLTVL.

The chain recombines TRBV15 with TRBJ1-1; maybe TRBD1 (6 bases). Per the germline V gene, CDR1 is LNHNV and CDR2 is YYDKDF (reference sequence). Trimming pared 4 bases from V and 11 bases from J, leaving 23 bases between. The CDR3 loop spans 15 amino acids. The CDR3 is CATSTSRSGGADAFF. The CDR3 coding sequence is TGTGCCACCAGCACCAGCAGGTCGGGGGGCGCGGATGCTTTCTTT. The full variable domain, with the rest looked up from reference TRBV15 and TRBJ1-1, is DAMVIQNPRYQVTQFGKPVTLSCSQTLNHNVMYWYQQKSSQAPKLLFHYYDKDFNNEADTPDNFQSRRPNTSFCFLDIRSPGLGDTAMYLCATSTSRSGGADAFFGQGTRLTVV.

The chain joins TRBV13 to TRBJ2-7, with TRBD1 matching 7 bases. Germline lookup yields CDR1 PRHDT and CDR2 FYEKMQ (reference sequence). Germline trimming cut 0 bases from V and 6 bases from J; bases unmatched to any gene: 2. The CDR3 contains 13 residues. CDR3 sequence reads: CASSLGNRGEQYF. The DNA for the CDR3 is TGTGCCAGCAGCTTAGGAAACAGGGGCGAGCAGTACTTC.

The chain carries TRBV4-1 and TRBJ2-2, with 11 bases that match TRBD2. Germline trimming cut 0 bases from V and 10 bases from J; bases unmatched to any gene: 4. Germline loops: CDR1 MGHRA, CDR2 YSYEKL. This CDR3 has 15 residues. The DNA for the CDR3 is TGCGCCAGCAGCCAAGATCTAGCGGGGGGTCCGGAGCTGTTTTTT. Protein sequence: CASSQDLAGGPELFF.

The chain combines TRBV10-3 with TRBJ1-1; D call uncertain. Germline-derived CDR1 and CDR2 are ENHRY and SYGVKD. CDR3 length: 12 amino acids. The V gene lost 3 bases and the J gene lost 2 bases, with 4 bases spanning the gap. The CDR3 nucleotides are TGTGCCATCAGTGACTTTAACACTGAAGCTTTCTTT. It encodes CAISDFNTEAFF.

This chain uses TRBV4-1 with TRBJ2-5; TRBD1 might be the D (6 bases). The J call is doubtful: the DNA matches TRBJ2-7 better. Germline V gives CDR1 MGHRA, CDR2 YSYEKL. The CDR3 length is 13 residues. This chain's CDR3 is CASSLRDTYEQYF. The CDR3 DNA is TGCGCCAGCAGCCTCCGGGACACCTACGAGCAGTACTTC.

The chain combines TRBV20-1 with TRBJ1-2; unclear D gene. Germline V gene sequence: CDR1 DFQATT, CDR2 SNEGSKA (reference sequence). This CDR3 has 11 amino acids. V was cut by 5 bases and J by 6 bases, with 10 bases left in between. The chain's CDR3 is CSAAIQDGYTF. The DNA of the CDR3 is TGCAGTGCTGCGATCCAGGATGGCTACACCTTC.

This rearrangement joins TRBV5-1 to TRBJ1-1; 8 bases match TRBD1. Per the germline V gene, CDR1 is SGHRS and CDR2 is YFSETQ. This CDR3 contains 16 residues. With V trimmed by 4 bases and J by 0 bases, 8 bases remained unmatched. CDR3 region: CASSRLGQGMNTEAFF. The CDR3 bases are TGCGCCAGCAGCCGCCTAGGACAGGGAATGAACACTGAAGCTTTCTTT.